This T cell receptor (beta chain) was identified during a study of immune cell composition in non-small cell lung cancer. This CDR3 comprises 18 residues. The germline V gene encodes CDR1 LNHDA and CDR2 SQIVND (reference sequence). V was clipped by 3 bases and J by 0 bases; unmatched bases: 2. This clone was seen a single time. Assay: immunoSEQ multiplex PCR; the TCRdb copy retains only in-frame clones and omits some. The sample has 4,000 to 5,500 clones, around 83% seen once. The TCR was taken from a human donor with non-small cell lung cancer. The sequenced material came from lung tumor tissue. The chain couples TRBV19 to TRBJ2-2; 15 nucleotides agree with TRBD2. The CDR3 protein is CASSIRTSGGANTGELFF. The CDR3 bases are TGTGCCAGTAGTATCCGGACTAGCGGGGGGGCGAACACCGGGGAGCTGTTTTTT. The entire variable domain, with the rest obtained from reference TRBV19 and TRBJ2-2, is as follows: DGGITQSPKYLFRKEGQNVTLSCEQNLNHDAMYWYRQDPGQGLRLIYYSQIVNDFQKGDIAEGYSVSREKKESFPLTVTSAQKNPTAFYLCASSIRTSGGANTGELFFGEGSRLTVL.